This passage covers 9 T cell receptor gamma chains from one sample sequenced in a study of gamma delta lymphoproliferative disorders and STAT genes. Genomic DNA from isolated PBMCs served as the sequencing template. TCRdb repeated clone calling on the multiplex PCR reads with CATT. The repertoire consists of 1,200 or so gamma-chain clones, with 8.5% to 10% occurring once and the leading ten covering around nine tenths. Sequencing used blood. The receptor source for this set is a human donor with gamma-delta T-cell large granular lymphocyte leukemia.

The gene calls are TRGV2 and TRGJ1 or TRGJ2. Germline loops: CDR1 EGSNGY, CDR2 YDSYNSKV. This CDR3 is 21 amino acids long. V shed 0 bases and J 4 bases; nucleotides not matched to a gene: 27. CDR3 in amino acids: CATWDGRIYFHRSKEYYKKLF. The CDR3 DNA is TGTGCCACCTGGGACGGGCGAATCTATTTTCACCGTAGCAAGGAATATTATAAGAAACTCTTT.

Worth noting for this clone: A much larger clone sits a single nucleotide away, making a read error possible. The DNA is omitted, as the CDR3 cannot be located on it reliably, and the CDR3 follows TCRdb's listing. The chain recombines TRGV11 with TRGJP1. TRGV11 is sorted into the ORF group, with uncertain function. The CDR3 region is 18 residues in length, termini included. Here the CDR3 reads CTTVPAGLGDTTGWLKIF.

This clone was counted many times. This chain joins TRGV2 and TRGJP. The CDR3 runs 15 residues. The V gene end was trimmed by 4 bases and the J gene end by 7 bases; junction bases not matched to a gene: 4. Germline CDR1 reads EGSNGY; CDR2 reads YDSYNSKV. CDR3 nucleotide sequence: TGTGCCACCTGGGAAATCGAGTTGGGCAAAAAAATCAAGGTATTT. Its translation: CATWEIELGKKIKVF.

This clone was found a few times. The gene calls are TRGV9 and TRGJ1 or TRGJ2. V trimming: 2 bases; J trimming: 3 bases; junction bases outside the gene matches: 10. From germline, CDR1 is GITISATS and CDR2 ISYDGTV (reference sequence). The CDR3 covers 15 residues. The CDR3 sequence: CALWEEGVGYYKKLF. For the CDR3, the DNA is TGTGCCTTGTGGGAGGAGGGGGTGGGTTATTATAAGAAACTCTTT.

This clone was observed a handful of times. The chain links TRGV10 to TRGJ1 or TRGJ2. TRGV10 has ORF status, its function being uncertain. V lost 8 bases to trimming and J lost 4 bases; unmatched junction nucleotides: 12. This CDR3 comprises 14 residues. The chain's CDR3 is CAAWDWEMYYKKLF. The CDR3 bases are TGTGCTGCGTGGGATTGGGAAATGTATTATAAGAAACTCTTT.

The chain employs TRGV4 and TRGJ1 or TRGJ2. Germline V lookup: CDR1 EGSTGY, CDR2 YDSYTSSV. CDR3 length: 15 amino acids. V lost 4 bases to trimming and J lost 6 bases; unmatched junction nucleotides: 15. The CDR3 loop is CATWEKGKLLYKKLF. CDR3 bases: TGTGCCACCTGGGAGAAGGGGAAATTACTTTATAAGAAACTCTTT.

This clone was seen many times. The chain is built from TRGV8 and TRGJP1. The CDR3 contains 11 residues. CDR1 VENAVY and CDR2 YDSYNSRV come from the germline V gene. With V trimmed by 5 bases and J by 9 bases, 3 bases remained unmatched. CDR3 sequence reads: CATWGSWFKIF. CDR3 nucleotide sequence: TGTGCCACCTGGGGAAGTTGGTTCAAGATATTT.

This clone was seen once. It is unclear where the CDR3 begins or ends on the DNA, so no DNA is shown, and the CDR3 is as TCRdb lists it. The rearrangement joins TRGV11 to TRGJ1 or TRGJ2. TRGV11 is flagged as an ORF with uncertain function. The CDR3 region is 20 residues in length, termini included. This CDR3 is CTTVPAGLGTGGGVYYKKLF.

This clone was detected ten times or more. CDR3 sequence (DNA): TGTGCCACCTGGGATAGGGGTATTTTTTATTATAAGAAACTCTTT. It is translated as CATWDRGIFYYKKLF. V is TRGV8 and J is TRGJ1 or TRGJ2. Germline V gene lookup returns CDR1 VENAVY and CDR2 YDSYNSRV. The CDR3 totals 15 residues. V lost 0 bases and J lost 3; bases outside the gene matches: 8.